Here is one T cell receptor (beta chain) with its context. The sample comes from a study of blood T cell repertoires in COVID-19. Study details: PBMCs, B-cell-depleted T cells, or T cells provided the cDNA or gDNA that made up the material.

V lost 2 bases, J lost 3 bases, and 14 bases stayed unmatched. The V gene's germline CDR1 is LGHNA and CDR2 YSLEER. The CDR3 covers 18 residues. In the authors' methods: It was from reference gene primer amplification that nucleated cell counts were estimated. The repertoire was sequenced with immunoSEQ multiplex PCR; TCRdb's copy has only in-frame clones and lacks some. V, J and clone size are those of that table, while D and trimming were read from the DNA. The table shows hundreds of thousands of clones, with 87% occurring only once. The source material was peripheral blood. This chain connects TRBV4-3 to TRBJ2-5; TRBD2 aligns across 8 bases. This receptor was obtained from a woman aged 40 to 50 who had recovered from COVID-19. The CDR3 loop is CASSQLPGLGVIEETQYF. In nucleotides, the CDR3 is TGCGCCAGCAGCCAATTACCGGGACTAGGCGTGATAGAAGAGACCCAGTACTTC.